These 32 T cell receptor beta chains share one sample of origin, sequenced in a study of blood T cell repertoires in COVID-19. Assay used: immunoSEQ multiplex PCR; TCRdb lists only in-frame clones, some missing. Altogether roughly 120,000 clones are present, approximately 87% being singletons, with the ten largest covering over 2%. The sequenced sample consisted of peripheral blood. The receptors stem from a man aged 25-40 years with acute or convalescent COVID-19.

This sequence joins TRBV13 and TRBJ2-5; D gene ambiguous. The CDR3 has 14 residues. Deletions cut 2 bases from V and 4 bases from J, with 11 bases between. Germline lookup yields CDR1 PRHDT and CDR2 FYEKMQ (reference sequence). The CDR3 sequence: CASSLWAGPETQYF. The DNA for the CDR3 is TGTGCCAGCAGCTTATGGGCTGGGCCAGAGACCCAGTACTTC. Full variable domain (remainder filled in from reference TRBV13 and TRBJ2-5): AAGVIQSPRHLIKEKRETATLKCYPIPRHDTVYWYQQGPGQDPQFLISFYEKMQSDKGSIPDRFSAQQFSDYHSELNMSSLELGDSALYFCASSLWAGPETQYFGPGTRLLVL.

V usage is TRBV11-2 and J usage is TRBJ2-7; 9 bases align to TRBD2. Unmatched junction bases numbered 5, after V lost 1 base and J lost 4 bases. Germline V gives CDR1 SGHAT, CDR2 FQNNGV. CDR3 size: 15 residues. The CDR3, as DNA: TGTGCCAGCAGCTTAGTAGCGGGAGTCTCTTACGAGCAGTACGTC. Its protein is CASSLVAGVSYEQYV.

V usage is TRBV4-1 and J usage is TRBJ1-3; TRBD1 matches at 8 bases. The V and J ends lost 3 bases and 8 bases, in that order; junction bases with no gene match: 6. Per the germline V gene, CDR1 is MGHRA and CDR2 is YSYEKL. CDR3 length equals 14 residues. As DNA, the CDR3 is TGCGCCAGCAGCCAGCGGACAGGGAGAGACACCATATATTTT. It specifies CASSQRTGRDTIYF.

This rearrangement joins TRBV6-5 to TRBJ2-3; 10 bases agree with TRBD2. This CDR3 spans 13 amino acids. V shed 6 bases and J 4 bases; nucleotides not matched to a gene: 1. The germline V gene encodes CDR1 MNHEY and CDR2 SVGAGI. The CDR3 here is CASRAGGPDTQYF. The CDR3 DNA reads TGTGCCAGCAGAGCGGGGGGGCCAGATACGCAGTATTTT.

The chain uses TRBV11-2 and TRBJ2-4; D perhaps matches TRBD1 (5 bases). The CDR3 length is 13 residues. V lost 5 bases and J lost 8, with 13 bases in between. The germline V gene has CDR1 SGHAT and CDR2 FQNNGV. The CDR3, as DNA: TGTGCCAGCAGCCCTCAGATAGGGGACATTCAGTACTTC. It codes for CASSPQIGDIQYF.

The V gene is TRBV18, the J gene TRBJ1-1; D remains unclear. Germline V gene lookup returns CDR1 KGHSH and CDR2 LQKENI. The V end was cut by 5 bases, the J end by 2 bases, with 18 bases between. The CDR3 runs to 16 residues. The DNA for the CDR3 is TGTGCCAGCTCATCCGTTGACACGCGACCAAACACTGAAGCTTTCTTT. The encoded protein is CASSSVDTRPNTEAFF.

The chain joins TRBV7-6 to TRBJ2-2; TRBD2 is a possible D gene (6 bases). V dropped 3 bases and J dropped 4 bases, with 12 bases sitting between them. The CDR3 sequence is 15 residues long. Germline CDR1 is SGHVS and CDR2 is FNYEAQ. CDR3 sequence: CASSLEGGGTGELFF. The CDR3 DNA reads TGTGCCAGCAGCTTGGAGGGAGGTGGCACCGGGGAGCTGTTTTTT.

The chain has TRBV5-6 and TRBJ1-1; 8 nucleotides align to TRBD1. The junction had 5 bases not matched to a gene; V was cut back by 4 bases and J by 3 bases. The CDR3 length is 14 residues. Germline CDR1 and CDR2: SGHDT and YYEEEE. CDR3 amino acids: CASSRTGSHTEAFF. DNA of the CDR3: TGTGCCAGCAGCCGGACAGGGAGCCACACTGAAGCTTTCTTT.

The V and J genes are TRBV5-1 and TRBJ2-3, with 8 bases that match TRBD2. The CDR3 length is 16 residues. V trimming: 3 bases; J trimming: 2 bases; junction bases outside the gene matches: 8. Germline CDR1 SGHRS, CDR2 YFSETQ. The CDR3 sequence: CASSSGGTRNTDTQYF. The CDR3 coding sequence is TGCGCCAGCAGCTCGGGAGGGACTAGAAACACAGATACGCAGTATTTT.

This rearrangement joins TRBV27 to TRBJ1-4; TRBD1 might be the D (6 bases). Germline V gene data show CDR1 as MNHEY and CDR2 as SMNVEV (reference sequence). This CDR3 contains 16 residues. Trimming shortened V by 3 bases and J by 2 bases, and 13 bases separated the two germline ends. The DNA for the CDR3 is TGTGCCAGCAGTTTGGGCAGGGACACGACTAATGAAAAACTGTTTTTT. Translation gives CASSLGRDTTNEKLFF.

V and J are TRBV12-5 and TRBJ1-1; D is ambiguous. The CDR3 extends over 14 amino acids. V was trimmed by 1 base and J by 3 bases, leaving 9 bases between them. Germline values: CDR1 LGHNT, CDR2 FRNRAP. The CDR3 loop reads CASGLALGDTEAFF. CDR3 nucleotides: TGTGCTAGTGGTTTGGCCCTCGGGGACACTGAAGCTTTCTTT.

The chain employs TRBV11-2 and TRBJ1-1; 7 bases are shared with TRBD1. The trim removed 4 bases at V and 5 bases at J, leaving 7 bases unmatched. Germline-derived CDR1 and CDR2 are SGHAT and FQNNGV. The CDR3 runs 14 residues. The CDR3 loop reads CASSSTGRGTEAFF. For the CDR3, the DNA is TGTGCCAGCAGCTCGACAGGGCGAGGGACTGAAGCTTTCTTT. The full variable domain, completed using reference TRBV11-2 and TRBJ1-1, is EAGVAQSPRYKIIEKRQSVAFWCNPISGHATLYWYQQILGQGPKLLIQFQNNGVVDDSQLPKDRFSAERLKGVDSTLKIQPAKLEDSAVYLCASSSTGRGTEAFFGQGTRLTVV.

This clone was counted a few times. The chain carries TRBV20-1 and TRBJ1-2; D call uncertain. From germline, CDR1 is DFQATT and CDR2 SNEGSKA (reference sequence). This CDR3 has 11 residues. Trimming pared 6 bases from V and 3 bases from J, leaving 8 bases between. Here the CDR3 reads CSAPQDYGYTF. DNA for the CDR3: TGCAGTGCCCCCCAGGACTATGGCTACACCTTC.

V and J are TRBV5-1 and TRBJ2-3, with 8 bases matching TRBD2. CDR1 SGHRS and CDR2 YFSETQ come from the germline V gene. The CDR3 runs to 17 residues. V was clipped by 0 bases and J by 2 bases; unmatched bases: 8. The CDR3 nucleotides are TGCGCCAGCAGCTTGGCCGGCGGGGGGCCCCCCACAGATACGCAGTATTTT. Its translation is CASSLAGGGPPTDTQYF.

The chain combines TRBV5-4 with TRBJ1-3; 7 bases fit TRBD1. CDR1 is SGHNT and CDR2 is YYREEE in the germline V gene (reference sequence). The CDR3 length is 15 residues. The V segment lost 4 bases and the J segment 4 bases; nucleotides outside the gene matches: 8. CDR3 in amino acids: CASSNQTGYGNTIYF. The CDR3 region has the DNA TGTGCCAGCAGCAACCAGACAGGGTACGGAAACACCATATATTTT.

The chain uses TRBV19 and TRBJ1-2; 10 positions agree with TRBD1. V was pared by 6 bases and J by 4 bases, with 14 bases of the junction left unmatched. CDR1 LNHDA and CDR2 SQIVND come from the germline V gene (reference sequence). CDR3 size: 17 residues. The CDR3 DNA reads as TGTGCCAGTAGGACACCGGGACAGGGGCCTCTTGGCTATGGCTACACCTTC. Translating gives CASRTPGQGPLGYGYTF.

The V and J genes are TRBV5-6 and TRBJ1-2; D remains unclear. The V end was cut by 1 base, the J end by 2 bases, with 9 bases between. This CDR3 is built from 14 residues. Germline-derived CDR1 and CDR2 are SGHDT and YYEEEE. CDR3 nucleotides: TGTGCCAGCAGCTTGACGGGAAGAAACTATGGCTACACCTTC. It is translated as CASSLTGRNYGYTF.

The CDR3 DNA reads TGTGCCAGCAGTTACTCATTTGGACAGGGCTACAATGAGCAGTTCTTC. Its protein product is CASSYSFGQGYNEQFF. This chain uses TRBV6-2 or TRBV6-3 with TRBJ2-1; TRBD1 matches 8 bases. The germline V gene encodes CDR1 MNHEY and CDR2 SVGEGT. The V and J ends lost 0 bases and 3 bases, in that order; junction bases with no gene match: 4. This CDR3 has 16 residues.

The chain combines TRBV3-1 (or the pseudogene TRBV3-2) with TRBJ1-1; D unclear. V was trimmed by 0 bases and J by 4 bases, leaving 6 bases between them. This CDR3 is built from 13 residues. Per germline, CDR1 LGHDT and CDR2 YNNKEL (reference sequence). CDR3 DNA sequence: TGTGCCAGCAGCCAAGATCAGGCCACTGAAGCTTTCTTT. Translation gives CASSQDQATEAFF.

The CDR3 spells CASSSVLGHYYEQYF. The CDR3 bases are TGTGCCAGCAGCTCAGTCCTAGGACACTACTACGAGCAGTACTTC. The chain has TRBV7-2 and TRBJ2-7; weak D call: TRBD1 (5 bases). This CDR3 spans 15 amino acids. The ends were cut back, 4 bases at V and 3 bases at J, with 16 bases in the middle. Germline V gene sequence: CDR1 SGHTA, CDR2 FQGNSA.

The genes are TRBV25-1 and TRBJ1-3; D is ambiguous. CDR1 and CDR2 (germline): MGHDK, SYGVNS. The CDR3 runs 14 residues. Trimming stripped 8 bases from V and 5 bases from J, with 16 bases between. CDR3 nucleotides: TGTGCCAGCGCTTTCGGGGATAGGAGAAACACCATATATTTT. Protein sequence: CASAFGDRRNTIYF.

The V and J genes are TRBV30 and TRBJ2-2, with TRBD1 matching 7 bases. This CDR3 is built from 15 residues. The junction had 16 bases not matched to a gene; V was cut back by 8 bases and J by 7 bases. CDR1 is GTSNPN, CDR2 SVGIG, per germline (reference sequence). CDR3 region: CAMAGDSGSGGELFF. The CDR3 nucleotides read TGTGCCATGGCCGGGGACAGTGGATCGGGCGGGGAGCTGTTTTTT. Full variable domain (missing parts from reference TRBV30 and TRBJ2-2): SQTIHQWPATLVQPVGSPLSLECTVEGTSNPNLYWYRQAAGRGLQLLFYSVGIGQISSEVPQNLSASRPQDRQFILSSKKLLLSDSGFYLCAMAGDSGSGGELFFGEGSRLTVL.

This clone was recorded only once. This rearrangement joins TRBV27 to TRBJ1-5; 8 positions agree with TRBD1. Germline V gene sequence: CDR1 MNHEY, CDR2 SMNVEV (reference sequence). This CDR3 is 15 amino acids long. J was trimmed by 8 bases and V by 4 bases; bases with no gene match: 10. For the CDR3, the DNA is TGTGCCAGCAGTTCCCTACAGGGGGGTGTTGAGCCCCAGCATTTT. This sequence encodes CASSSLQGGVEPQHF.

The chain uses TRBV12-5 and TRBJ1-5; D unresolved. The CDR3 extends over 14 amino acids. Per germline, CDR1 LGHNT and CDR2 FRNRAP. V was pared by 1 base and J by 6 bases, with 10 bases between. In DNA, the CDR3 is TGTGCTAGTGGTTTGGGGGTGGGAGGTCAGCCCCAGCATTTT. Translating gives CASGLGVGGQPQHF.

The chain couples TRBV7-9 to TRBJ1-2; the D gene is possibly TRBD1 (6 bases). V was shortened by 5 bases and J by 5 bases, with 15 bases between the two germline ends. Germline values: CDR1 SEHNR, CDR2 FQNEAQ (reference sequence). The CDR3 is 14 residues long. The CDR3 sequence is CASSRGQLHYGYTF. CDR3 nucleotide sequence: TGTGCCAGCAGCCGGGGACAACTGCATTATGGCTACACCTTC.

The V call is TRBV19, the J call TRBJ1-1; 7 bases map to TRBD1. The trim removed 5 bases at V and 6 bases at J, leaving 6 bases unmatched. Germline V lookup: CDR1 LNHDA, CDR2 SQIVND (reference sequence). There are 13 residues in the CDR3. CDR3 region: CASSFHGTAEAFF. CDR3 sequence (DNA): TGTGCCAGTAGTTTTCATGGGACAGCTGAAGCTTTCTTT.

The CDR3 region is CASSLDGTSGTTGELFF. The CDR3, as DNA: TGTGCCAGCAGCTTAGACGGGACTAGCGGGACGACCGGGGAGCTGTTTTTT. The rearrangement joins TRBV7-3 to TRBJ2-2, with 13 bases identical to TRBD2. Germline CDR1 is SGHTA and CDR2 is FQGTGA. This CDR3 has 17 residues. The V and J ends lost 2 bases and 5 bases, in that order; junction bases with no gene match: 5.

CDR3 sequence (DNA): TGTGCCAGCAGCGTAGGCCCCACCGGGGGGATTCAGTACTTC. Protein product: CASSVGPTGGIQYF. V is TRBV9 and J is TRBJ2-4; 7 bases fit TRBD2. This CDR3 has 14 amino acids. Per the germline V gene, CDR1 is SGDLS and CDR2 is YYNGEE. The ends lost 0 bases at V and 10 bases at J; junction bases unmatched: 7.

The chain recombines TRBV6-2 or TRBV6-3 with TRBJ1-5; D not certain. CDR1 MNHEY and CDR2 SVGEGT come from the germline V gene. The CDR3 is made up of 15 amino acids. The V end was cut by 2 bases, the J end by 4 bases, with 12 bases between. Here the CDR3 DNA reads TGTGCCAGCAGTTACGGAGGGTCTAGGAATCAGCCCCAGCATTTT. Translating it yields CASSYGGSRNQPQHF.

The rearrangement uses TRBV4-2 and TRBJ2-7, with D possibly being TRBD2 (6 bases). The CDR3 spans 15 residues. V dropped 4 bases and J dropped 3 bases, with 16 bases sitting between them. Germline CDR1 and CDR2: LGHNA and YNFKEQ. Here the CDR3 DNA reads TGTGCCAGCAGCCGGGAAATCGGGACTCGCTACGAGCAGTACTTC. Encoded protein: CASSREIGTRYEQYF.

This rearrangement joins TRBV30 to TRBJ1-2; 10 positions agree with TRBD1. Looked up from germline, CDR1 is GTSNPN and CDR2 is SVGIG (reference sequence). The CDR3 consists of 16 residues. J lost 6 bases, V lost 0 bases, and 10 bases had no gene match. The CDR3 region is CAWSVTLSTGGNGYTF. CDR3 DNA sequence: TGTGCCTGGAGTGTAACCCTATCGACAGGGGGCAATGGCTACACCTTC.

This sequence joins TRBV7-3 and TRBJ2-1; TRBD2 matches 12 bases. The CDR3 length is 15 residues. CDR1 and CDR2 from the germline V gene are SGHTA and FQGTGA. V lost 5 bases and J lost 5; bases outside the gene matches: 4. CDR3 in amino acids: CASSLAGGLHNEQFF. The DNA of the CDR3 is TGTGCCAGCAGCCTAGCGGGGGGGTTGCACAATGAGCAGTTCTTC.